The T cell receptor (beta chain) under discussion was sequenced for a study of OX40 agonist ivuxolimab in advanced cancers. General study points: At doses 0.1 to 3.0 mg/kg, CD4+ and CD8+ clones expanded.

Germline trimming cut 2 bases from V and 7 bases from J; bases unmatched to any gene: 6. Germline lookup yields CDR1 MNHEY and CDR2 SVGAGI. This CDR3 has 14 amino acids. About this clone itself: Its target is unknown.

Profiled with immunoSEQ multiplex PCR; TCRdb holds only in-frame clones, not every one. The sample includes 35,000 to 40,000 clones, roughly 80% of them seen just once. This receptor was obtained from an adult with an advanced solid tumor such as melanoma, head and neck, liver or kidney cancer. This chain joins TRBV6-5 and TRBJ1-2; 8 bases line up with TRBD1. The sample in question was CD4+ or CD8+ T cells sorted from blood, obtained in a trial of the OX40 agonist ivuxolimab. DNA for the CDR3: TGTGCCAGCAGTTACCGGACAGGGAATAGTGGCTACACCTTC. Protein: CASSYRTGNSGYTF.